One and the same sample provided the 16 T cell receptor beta chains below, sequenced in a study of neurological immune-mediated disorders. MiXCR, applied by TCRdb to the 5' RACE reads, yields one record per CDR3 protein. This sample has under 40,000 distinct CDR3 sequences; over 4% occur once, and the top ten carry more than 20%. Sequencing input: PBMCs. The receptors were sampled from a man between 18 and 29 years old in good health.

This clonotype was seen at least ten times. The chain employs TRBV5-1 and TRBJ2-3; possibly TRBD1 for D (5 bases). Germline lookup yields CDR1 SGHRS and CDR2 YFSETQ. The CDR3 has 14 residues. The V and J ends lost 1 base and 11 bases respectively, with 17 bases between them. The CDR3 coding sequence is TGCGCCAGCAGCTTGAACACAGGCCTGAAGGGGCAGTATTTT. This encodes CASSLNTGLKGQYF.

This chain connects TRBV10-2 to TRBJ1-1; TRBD1 might be the D (5 bases). Trimming took 3 bases from V and 4 from J, leaving 9 bases between them. CDR1 is WSHSY and CDR2 is SAAADI in the germline V gene. CDR3 length: 13 amino acids. The CDR3 protein is CASSEGRGTEAFF. CDR3 DNA sequence: TGCGCCAGCAGTGAAGGAAGGGGCACTGAAGCTTTCTTT.

This clonotype was counted ten times or more. The rearrangement joins TRBV20-1 to TRBJ1-5, with 9 positions matching TRBD1. With V trimmed by 4 bases and J by 7 bases, 14 bases remained unmatched. The CDR3 runs 16 residues. Per germline, CDR1 DFQATT and CDR2 SNEGSKA (reference sequence). The CDR3, as DNA: TGCAGTGCTACTTCGGGACAGGGTACGGTTCGACAGCCCCAGCATTTT. It codes for CSATSGQGTVRQPQHF.

This clonotype was recorded at least ten times. J is TRBJ2-1 and V is TRBV14; D gene uncertain. Trimming pared 3 bases from V and 10 bases from J, leaving 16 bases between. The germline V gene encodes CDR1 SGHDN and CDR2 FVKESK. The CDR3 consists of 14 residues. Here the CDR3 reads CASSHRHPLTEQFF. CDR3 sequence (DNA): TGTGCCAGCAGCCATAGACACCCCCTTACGGAGCAGTTCTTC.

As for this clonotype: A read error may explain this, as a much larger clone is one base away. The rearrangement uses TRBV20-1 and TRBJ2-7; 9 positions agree with TRBD2. Germline CDR1 is DFQATT and CDR2 is SNEGSKA (reference sequence). V dropped 0 bases and J dropped 4; count of bases not matched to a gene: 7. This CDR3 contains 15 residues. Here the CDR3 reads CSARDLLRGGYEQYF. The CDR3 nucleotides are TGCAGTGCTAGAGATCTTTTGCGGGGGGGGTACGAGCAGTACTTC.

This clonotype was counted ten times or more. The chain has TRBV5-6 and TRBJ2-1, with TRBD1 as a possible D gene (6 bases). The ends were cut back, 1 base at V and 15 bases at J, with 14 bases in the middle. This CDR3 spans 12 amino acids. In germline, CDR1 is SGHDT, CDR2 YYEEEE. The CDR3 sequence: CASSLKRTEGFF. As DNA, the CDR3 is TGTGCCAGCAGCTTGAAGAGGACAGAGGGGTTCTTC. Together with reference TRBV5-6 and TRBJ2-1, the CDR3 gives the full variable domain: DAGVTQSPTHLIKTRGQQVTLRCSPKSGHDTVSWYQQALGQGPQFIFQYYEEEERQRGNFPDRFSGHQFPNYSSELNVNALLLGDSALYLCASSLKRTEGFFGPGTRLTVL.

There are many counts of this clonotype. The J gene is TRBJ2-3, the V gene TRBV11-3; D is possibly TRBD2 (6 bases). Germline loops: CDR1 SGHNT, CDR2 YENEEA. V was pared by 0 bases and J by 4 bases, with 8 bases between. There are 14 residues in the CDR3. The CDR3 spells CASSLEGRSDTQYF. The CDR3 region has the DNA TGTGCCAGCAGCTTAGAGGGGAGGTCAGATACGCAGTATTTT. The full variable domain, rest sourced from reference TRBV11-3 and TRBJ2-3, is EAGVVQSPRYKIIEKKQPVAFWCNPISGHNTLYWYLQNLGQGPELLIRYENEEAVDDSQLPKDRFSAERLKGVDSTLKIQPAELGDSAVYLCASSLEGRSDTQYFGPGTRLTVL.

Details on this clonotype: A much larger clone differs by one base, so this may be a read error. The J gene is TRBJ2-1, the V gene TRBV7-3, with a tentative D call TRBD2 (5 bases). The CDR3 is 15 amino acids. Germline CDR1 and CDR2: SGHTA and FQGTGA. Between the trimmed V and J ends, which lost 5 bases and 1 base, there was a span of 12 bases. CDR3 region: CASSQPGKSYNEQFF. CDR3 DNA: TGTGCCAGCAGCCAACCGGGGAAGTCCTACAATGAGCAGTTCTTC.

At least ten counts were recorded for this clonotype. CDR3 bases: TGTGCCAGCAGAACTAGCGGGGGCTACAATGAGCAGTTCTTC. Its protein product is CASRTSGGYNEQFF. The chain uses TRBV7-9 and TRBJ2-1; TRBD2 matches 11 bases. The CDR3 has 14 amino acids. V was clipped by 6 bases and J by 3 bases; unmatched bases: 1. CDR1 is SEHNR and CDR2 is FQNEAQ in the germline V gene (reference sequence).

This clonotype was observed at least ten times. This sequence joins TRBV5-6 and TRBJ1-4; D is perhaps TRBD1 (6 bases). This CDR3 comprises 12 residues. Germline assignment: CDR1 SGHDT and CDR2 YYEEEE. Trimming left V 7 bases short and J 5 bases short, with 9 bases between. CDR3 coding DNA: TGTGCCAGCGGCGGGGGCAATGAAAAACTGTTTTTT. Amino acid sequence: CASGGGNEKLFF. Full variable domain (remainder filled in from reference TRBV5-6 and TRBJ1-4): DAGVTQSPTHLIKTRGQQVTLRCSPKSGHDTVSWYQQALGQGPQFIFQYYEEEERQRGNFPDRFSGHQFPNYSSELNVNALLLGDSALYLCASGGGNEKLFFGSGTQLSVL.

This clonotype was counted many times. V is TRBV7-2 and J is TRBJ2-5; D remains unclear. CDR3 length: 13 residues. Trimming shortened V by 11 bases and J by 6 bases, and 19 bases separated the two germline ends. Germline lookup yields CDR1 SGHTA and CDR2 FQGNSA. The CDR3 DNA sequence: TGTGCCTCGGGTCCACGGCTGGGGAAGACCCAGTACTTC. This encodes CASGPRLGKTQYF.

This clonotype was seen ten or more times. The rearrangement links TRBV27 to TRBJ1-2; D not certain. This CDR3 is built from 14 residues. The germline V gene has CDR1 MNHEY and CDR2 SMNVEV (reference sequence). Trimming pared 6 bases from V and 2 bases from J, leaving 13 bases between. The CDR3 loop reads CASRPHELNYGYTF. CDR3 sequence (DNA): TGTGCCAGCAGACCCCATGAGCTAAACTATGGCTACACCTTC.

This clonotype was seen repeatedly, ten times or more. The V gene is TRBV20-1, the J gene TRBJ2-7; 8 bases match TRBD1. The CDR3 runs to 15 residues. Germline assignment: CDR1 DFQATT and CDR2 SNEGSKA (reference sequence). The ends lost 3 bases at V and 0 bases at J; junction bases unmatched: 7. CDR3 sequence: CSASRRQGASYEQYF. CDR3 sequence (DNA): TGCAGTGCTAGTAGGCGGCAGGGGGCCTCCTACGAGCAGTACTTC.

The sample holds many counts of this clonotype. The J gene is TRBJ1-1, the V gene TRBV5-1, with D hard to call. The CDR3 has 16 amino acids. CDR1 is SGHRS and CDR2 is YFSETQ in the germline V gene. V dropped 5 bases and J dropped 4 bases, with 21 bases sitting between them. The CDR3 region is CASRMRSDLIITEAFF. For the CDR3, the DNA is TGCGCCAGCAGGATGCGGAGCGACTTGATCATCACTGAAGCTTTCTTT.

Ten or more counts support this clonotype. The V call is TRBV20-1, the J call TRBJ1-1; 7 nucleotides match TRBD1. The V segment lost 2 bases and the J segment 3 bases; nucleotides outside the gene matches: 0. The CDR3 spans 12 residues. Per germline, CDR1 DFQATT and CDR2 SNEGSKA (reference sequence). CDR3: CSARQGDTEAFF. As DNA, the CDR3 is TGCAGTGCTAGACAGGGGGACACTGAAGCTTTCTTT.

This clonotype was found many times. CDR3 bases: TGCAGTGCCCGGGGAGGGTTCTCCTACGAGCAGTACTTC. It translates to CSARGGFSYEQYF. The J gene is TRBJ2-7, the V gene TRBV20-1; 7 bases line up with TRBD2. After removal of 6 bases from V and 0 bases from J, the junction contained 5 bases not matched to a gene. From germline, CDR1 is DFQATT and CDR2 SNEGSKA (reference sequence). The CDR3 spans 13 residues.